This T cell receptor beta chain was found in a study of vaccination effects on CD4 cells after COVID-19. At the level of the study: Samples that were drawn after vaccination came a median of 72 days after the second dose.

A word on this clone: Its antigen is undetermined.

Sequencing was performed with immunoSEQ multiplex PCR; in TCRdb, only in-frame clones are kept and a portion is missing. The sample records about 45,000 clones, 55% to 85% being singletons. When around nine days of culture had elapsed, CD4+ T cells were isolated. All participants had two doses of either the BNT162b2 or mRNA-1273 vaccine. It was on days 3 and 7 that half the medium was replaced with IL-2 medium. V lost 7 bases to trimming and J lost 4 bases; unmatched junction nucleotides: 15. This CDR3 contains 16 residues. Per the germline V gene, CDR1 is SNHLY and CDR2 is FYNNEI. The origin of this receptor is a human donor who received a COVID-19 vaccine. The starting material was CD4+ T cells from PBMCs cultured without peptide, obtained after COVID-19 vaccination. This chain joins TRBV2 and TRBJ2-7; TRBD1 agrees at 8 bases. The CDR3 coding sequence is TGTGCCAGCATCGGGGACAGGTTCTTACCAACTTACGAGCAGTACTTC. Its translation is CASIGDRFLPTYEQYF.